A selection of T cell receptor beta chains follows, all from one sample in a study of sequential checkpoint blockade in melanoma. Sequenced by immunoSEQ multiplex PCR; TCRdb stores in-frame clones only, minus some. The sample lists 3,000 to 4,500 clones; 23% were seen once. The source material was tumor tissue (inferred from file names), sampled from a patient given nivolumab and ipilimumab in sequence. These receptors were obtained from a human donor with melanoma. Both conserved end residues are part of each CDR3. A D gene is named only where the DNA matches it firmly. Rows give clone size only sometimes, using once, few, many, or a class for an expanded clone.

d_gene: -
len: 15
v_gene: TRBV18
abundance: -
j_gene: TRBJ2-7
CDR3aa: CASSPSQGYSYEQYF
CDR3nt: TGTGCCAGCTCACCGTCTCAGGGTTACTCCTACGAGCAGTACTTC

d_gene: TRBD1
len: 15
v_gene: TRBV29-1
abundance: -
j_gene: TRBJ2-6
CDR3aa: CSVRTGAAGANVLTF
CDR3nt: TGCAGCGTTCGAACAGGGGCGGCCGGGGCCAACGTCCTGACTTTC

d_gene: -
len: 17
v_gene: TRBV11-3
abundance: many
j_gene: TRBJ2-5
CDR3aa: CASSSGWGNNHEETQYF
CDR3nt: TGTGCCAGCAGCTCTGGGTGGGGTAACAATCACGAAGAGACCCAGTACTTC

d_gene: -
len: 14
v_gene: TRBV11-3
abundance: medium-sized
j_gene: TRBJ1-1
CDR3aa: CASSLWGDHTEAFF
CDR3nt: TGTGCCAGCAGCTTGTGGGGTGACCACACTGAAGCTTTCTTT

d_gene: -
len: 13
v_gene: TRBV28
abundance: -
j_gene: TRBJ2-7
CDR3aa: CASRKQGSYEQYF
CDR3nt: TGTGCCAGCAGAAAACAGGGCTCCTACGAGCAGTACTTC

d_gene: -
len: 14
v_gene: TRBV28
abundance: few
j_gene: TRBJ1-4
CDR3aa: CASSLLGVSEKLFF
CDR3nt: TGTGCCAGCAGTTTATTAGGAGTGTCTGAAAAACTGTTTTTT

d_gene: -
len: 12
v_gene: TRBV6-8
abundance: -
j_gene: TRBJ1-1
CDR3aa: CASRIGETEAFF
CDR3nt: TGTGCCAGCAGAATAGGGGAGACTGAAGCTTTCTTT

d_gene: TRBD2
len: 15
v_gene: TRBV6-8
abundance: few
j_gene: TRBJ2-3
CDR3aa: CASSDRGEGTDTQYF
CDR3nt: TGTGCCAGCAGTGACCGGGGGGAAGGCACAGATACGCAGTATTTT

d_gene: TRBD1
len: 17
v_gene: TRBV15
abundance: -
j_gene: TRBJ1-5
CDR3aa: CATSRDSADRVEQPQHF
CDR3nt: TGTGCCACCAGCAGAGATAGTGCGGACAGGGTCGAACAGCCCCAGCATTTT

d_gene: TRBD1
len: 14
v_gene: TRBV28
abundance: few
j_gene: TRBJ1-1
CDR3aa: CASSLNRGGTEAFF
CDR3nt: TGTGCCAGCAGTTTAAACAGGGGCGGCACTGAAGCTTTCTTT

d_gene: -
len: 15
v_gene: TRBV5-1
abundance: -
j_gene: TRBJ1-2
CDR3aa: CASSRDSAANYGYTF
CDR3nt: TGCGCCAGCAGCCGAGACAGCGCAGCTAACTATGGCTACACCTTC

d_gene: -
len: 17
v_gene: TRBV6-8
abundance: -
j_gene: TRBJ1-5
CDR3aa: CASSQSVAGGFNQPQHF
CDR3nt: TGTGCCAGCAGTCAATCCGTGGCTGGGGGTTTCAATCAGCCCCAGCATTTT

d_gene: TRBD1
len: 14
v_gene: TRBV6-8
abundance: many
j_gene: TRBJ1-6
CDR3aa: CASTPRQGYSPLHF
CDR3nt: TGTGCCAGCACTCCCAGACAGGGGTATTCACCCCTCCACTTT

d_gene: -
len: 18
v_gene: TRBV4-1
abundance: medium-sized
j_gene: TRBJ2-5
CDR3aa: CASSQDYLRFASKETQYF
CDR3nt: TGCGCCAGCAGCCAAGATTATTTGCGATTTGCTTCGAAAGAGACCCAGTACTTC

d_gene: -
len: 16
v_gene: TRBV19
abundance: few
j_gene: TRBJ1-5
CDR3aa: CASRDQGDWDGTPQHF
CDR3nt: TGTGCCAGTAGGGACCAGGGTGATTGGGACGGGACGCCCCAGCATTTT

d_gene: TRBD1
len: 14
v_gene: TRBV6-8
abundance: medium-sized
j_gene: TRBJ2-7
CDR3aa: CAISPGQGVYEQYF
CDR3nt: TGTGCCATCAGCCCGGGACAGGGCGTATACGAGCAGTACTTC

d_gene: -
len: 13
v_gene: TRBV25-1
abundance: -
j_gene: TRBJ1-1
CDR3aa: CASLGRVYTEAFF
CDR3nt: TGTGCCAGTCTTGGAAGGGTTTACACTGAAGCTTTCTTT

d_gene: TRBD1
len: 15
v_gene: TRBV11-3
abundance: medium-sized
j_gene: TRBJ2-1
CDR3aa: CASSPGTGGINEQFF
CDR3nt: TGTGCCAGCAGCCCCGGGACAGGGGGCATCAATGAGCAGTTCTTC

d_gene: -
len: 18
v_gene: TRBV11-3
abundance: many
j_gene: TRBJ1-6
CDR3aa: CASSLVSGFSSYNSPLHF
CDR3nt: TGTGCCAGCAGCTTAGTTTCTGGGTTCAGCTCCTATAATTCACCCCTCCACTTT

d_gene: -
len: 15
v_gene: TRBV28
abundance: few
j_gene: TRBJ1-5
CDR3aa: CASTSGTPSNQPQHF
CDR3nt: TGTGCCAGCACCTCGGGGACACCGAGCAATCAGCCCCAGCATTTT

d_gene: -
len: 14
v_gene: TRBV11-3
abundance: many
j_gene: TRBJ1-2
CDR3aa: CASSPYLMRGGYTF
CDR3nt: TGTGCCAGCAGCCCCTACCTAATGAGGGGCGGCTACACCTTC

d_gene: TRBD1
len: 16
v_gene: TRBV6-8
abundance: few
j_gene: TRBJ2-6
CDR3aa: CASTTGAGRRANVLTF
CDR3nt: TGTGCCAGTACAACAGGGGCTGGTAGGAGGGCCAACGTCCTGACTTTC

d_gene: -
len: 15
v_gene: TRBV30
abundance: few
j_gene: TRBJ2-2
CDR3aa: CAWSVKIADTGELFF
CDR3nt: TGTGCCTGGAGTGTAAAAATAGCGGACACCGGGGAGCTGTTTTTT

d_gene: TRBD1
len: 15
v_gene: TRBV10-2
abundance: -
j_gene: TRBJ2-3
CDR3aa: CASSDLGQGANTQYF
CDR3nt: TGCGCCAGCAGTGATCTCGGACAGGGAGCTAATACGCAGTATTTT

d_gene: -
len: 13
v_gene: TRBV6-8
abundance: few
j_gene: TRBJ1-5
CDR3aa: CASGGLGNQPQHF
CDR3nt: TGTGCCAGCGGGGGACTCGGGAATCAGCCCCAGCATTTT

d_gene: -
len: 12
v_gene: TRBV29-1
abundance: large
j_gene: TRBJ2-3
CDR3aa: CSGDPRGDTQYF
CDR3nt: TGCAGTGGGGATCCCCGGGGAGATACGCAGTATTTT

d_gene: TRBD1
len: 16
v_gene: TRBV6-8
abundance: few
j_gene: TRBJ2-6
CDR3aa: CASSRGQSSGANVLTF
CDR3nt: TGTGCCAGCAGCCGGGGACAGAGCTCTGGGGCCAACGTCCTGACTTTC

d_gene: TRBD1
len: 15
v_gene: TRBV11-3
abundance: many
j_gene: TRBJ2-5
CDR3aa: CASSSPDRGYETQYF
CDR3nt: TGTGCCAGCAGCTCGCCCGACAGGGGGTACGAGACCCAGTACTTC